Below, one T cell receptor beta chain is given with its context. The data are from a study of blood T cell repertoires in COVID-19. Study context: Whether acute or convalescent, the COVID-19 samples came from the United States, Italy and Spain. In each case, the material was cDNA or gDNA derived from T cells, B-cell-depleted T cells, or PBMCs.

Germline assignment: CDR1 MNHEY and CDR2 SVGAGI. This CDR3 is built from 13 residues. V was clipped by 6 bases and J by 0 bases, with 8 bases between them. Per the authors' pipeline: Amplification with reference gene primers provided the estimates of nucleated cell counts. Using immunoSEQ multiplex PCR, the repertoire was profiled, and TCRdb retains in-frame clones only, with some absent. The V and J calls and clone size come from that table; D and trimming were worked out from the DNA. The sample has fewer than 300,000 clones; roughly 90% are singletons. Seattle-derived patients entered the study during active infection and were followed longitudinally.

This chain links TRBV6-5 with TRBJ1-2; D is uncertain. This TCR derives from a woman under 40 with COVID-19, enrolled during active disease. Sequencing was carried out using peripheral blood. As DNA, the CDR3 is TGTGCCAGCAGAGAGGAAGCTAACTATGGCTACACCTTC. Its protein is CASREEANYGYTF.